Described below is a single T cell receptor (beta chain) sequence and its context. Its antigen is as yet unknown. The data originate from a study of cytomegalovirus exposure and HLA in healthy donors. Study details: A later analysis reported the same platform for the roughly 120 validation repertoires and the approximately 700 first-cohort repertoires. The study, taken as a whole, reports: Cytomegalovirus association was listed for 170 or so TCR beta chains. Among TCR sequences, most were rare, though some public TCRs appeared in many donors.

The table came from immunoSEQ multiplex PCR; TCRdb's copy has only in-frame clones and leaves some out. This sample yields tens of thousands of clones, of which nearly 96% are seen a single time; about 4.5% belongs to the top ten. V shed 5 bases and J 5 bases; nucleotides not matched to a gene: 12. The CDR3 spans 18 residues. Germline V CDR1 and CDR2: MDHEN, SYDVKM. The sequence came from a woman between 18 and 29 years old in good health and CMV-seropositive. The sample comprised PBMCs. The rearrangement links TRBV28 to TRBJ2-3; the match to TRBD2 covers 14 bases. The CDR3, as DNA: TGTGCCAGCAGTCTACCAGGGGGACTAGCGGGAGTTAAAGATACGCAGTATTTT. It yields the protein CASSLPGGLAGVKDTQYF.